This entry features one T cell receptor (beta chain) sequence. Its target is unknown. The V gene end was trimmed by 4 bases and the J gene end by 3 bases; junction bases not matched to a gene: 3. Germline values: CDR1 MNHNY, CDR2 SVGAGI (reference sequence). The CDR3 totals 14 residues. This entry belongs to a study of T cell responses to AZD1222 COVID-19 vaccine. Study as a whole: Pooled together were second doses at about 4 or about 12 weeks. Study-level points and caveats: Distributed over spike, vaccine-associated CD4 TCRs predominated at 160-218 and 743-854.

Assay used: immunoSEQ multiplex PCR; TCRdb lists only in-frame clones, some missing. This table holds approximately 110,000 clones, 86% found once. The sequence derives from an adult in good health. The chain combines TRBV6-6 with TRBJ2-7; TRBD2 matches 10 bases. The sequences come from peripheral blood, collected on day 0 of AZD1222 vaccination. The CDR3, as DNA: TGTGCCAGCAGTTCTAGCGGGAGCATCTACGAGCAGTACTTC. Its protein product is CASSSSGSIYEQYF.